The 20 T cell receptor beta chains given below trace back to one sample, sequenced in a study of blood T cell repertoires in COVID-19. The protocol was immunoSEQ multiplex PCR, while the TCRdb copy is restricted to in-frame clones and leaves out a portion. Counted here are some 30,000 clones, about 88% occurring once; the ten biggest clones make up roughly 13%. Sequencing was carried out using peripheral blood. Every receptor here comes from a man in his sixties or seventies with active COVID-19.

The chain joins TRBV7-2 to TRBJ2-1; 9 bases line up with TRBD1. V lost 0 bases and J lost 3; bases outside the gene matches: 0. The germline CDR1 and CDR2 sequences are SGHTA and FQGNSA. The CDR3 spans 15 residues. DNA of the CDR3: TGTGCCAGCAGCTTAGCGGGACAGGGCTACAATGAGCAGTTCTTC. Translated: CASSLAGQGYNEQFF.

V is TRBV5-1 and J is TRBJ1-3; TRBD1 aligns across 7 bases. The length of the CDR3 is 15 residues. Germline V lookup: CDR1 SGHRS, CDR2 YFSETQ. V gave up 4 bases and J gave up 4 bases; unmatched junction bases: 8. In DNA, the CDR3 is TGCGCCAGCAGCCCTGGTGGGACAGAAGGAAACACCATATATTTT. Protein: CASSPGGTEGNTIYF.

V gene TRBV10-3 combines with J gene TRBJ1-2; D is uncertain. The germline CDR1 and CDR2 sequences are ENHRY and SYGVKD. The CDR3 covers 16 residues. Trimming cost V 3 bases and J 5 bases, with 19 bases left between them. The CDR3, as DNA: TGTGCCATCAGTGACCCCTCGGTAGTTATTAAATATGGCTACACCTTC. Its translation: CAISDPSVVIKYGYTF.

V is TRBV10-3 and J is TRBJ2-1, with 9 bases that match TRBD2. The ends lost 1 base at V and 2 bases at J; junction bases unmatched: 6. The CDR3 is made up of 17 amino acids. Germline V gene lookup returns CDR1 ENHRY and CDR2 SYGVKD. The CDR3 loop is CAISEWGSGSTYNEQFF. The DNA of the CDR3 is TGTGCCATCAGTGAGTGGGGTAGCGGGAGCACCTACAATGAGCAGTTCTTC.

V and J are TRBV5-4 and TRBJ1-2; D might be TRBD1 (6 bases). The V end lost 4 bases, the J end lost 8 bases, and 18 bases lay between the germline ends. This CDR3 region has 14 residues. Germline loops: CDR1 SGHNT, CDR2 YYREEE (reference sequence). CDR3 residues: CASSAVRGSDGYTF. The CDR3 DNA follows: TGTGCCAGCAGCGCAGTGAGGGGGTCGGACGGCTACACCTTC.

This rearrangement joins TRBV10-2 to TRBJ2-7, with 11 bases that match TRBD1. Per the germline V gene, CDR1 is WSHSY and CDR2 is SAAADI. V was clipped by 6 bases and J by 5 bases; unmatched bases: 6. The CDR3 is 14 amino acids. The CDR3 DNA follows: TGCGCCAGCAGCCCCGGACAGGGGGCTAACGAGCAGTACTTC. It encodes CASSPGQGANEQYF.

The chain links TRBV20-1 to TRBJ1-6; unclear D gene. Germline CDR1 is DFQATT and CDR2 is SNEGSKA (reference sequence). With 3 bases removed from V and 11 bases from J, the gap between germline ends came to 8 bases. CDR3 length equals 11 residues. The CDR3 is CSASYGTPLHF. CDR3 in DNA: TGCAGTGCTAGTTACGGGACACCCCTCCACTTT.

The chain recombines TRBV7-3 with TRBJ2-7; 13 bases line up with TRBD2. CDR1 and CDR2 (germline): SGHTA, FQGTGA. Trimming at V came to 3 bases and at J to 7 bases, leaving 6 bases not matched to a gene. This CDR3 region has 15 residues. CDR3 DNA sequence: TGTGCCAGCAGCTTGGGGACTAGCGGGAACGAAGAGCAGTACTTC. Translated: CASSLGTSGNEEQYF.

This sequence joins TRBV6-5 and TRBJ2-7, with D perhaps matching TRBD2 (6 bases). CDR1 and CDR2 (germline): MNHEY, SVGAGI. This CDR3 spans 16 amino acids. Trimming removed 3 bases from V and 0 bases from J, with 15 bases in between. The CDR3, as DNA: TGTGCCAGCAGTTATTCCGGGACGGGGGTCTCCTACGAGCAGTACTTC. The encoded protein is CASSYSGTGVSYEQYF.

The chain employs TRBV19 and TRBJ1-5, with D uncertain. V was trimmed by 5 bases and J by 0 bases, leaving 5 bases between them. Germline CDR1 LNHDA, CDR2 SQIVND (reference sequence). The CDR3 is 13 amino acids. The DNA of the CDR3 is TGTGCCAGTAGTTTAAATAGCAATCAGCCCCAGCATTTT. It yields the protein CASSLNSNQPQHF.

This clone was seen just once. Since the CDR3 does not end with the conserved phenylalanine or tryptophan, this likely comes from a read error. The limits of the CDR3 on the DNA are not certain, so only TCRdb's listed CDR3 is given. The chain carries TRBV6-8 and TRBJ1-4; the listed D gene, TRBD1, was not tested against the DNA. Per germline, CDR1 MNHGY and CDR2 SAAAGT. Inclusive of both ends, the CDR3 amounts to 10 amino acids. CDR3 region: CASSYRTCLI.

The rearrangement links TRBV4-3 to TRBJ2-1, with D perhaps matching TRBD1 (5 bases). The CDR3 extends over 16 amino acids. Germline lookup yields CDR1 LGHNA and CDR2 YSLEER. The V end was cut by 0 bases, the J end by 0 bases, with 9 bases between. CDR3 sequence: CASSQETASSYNEQFF. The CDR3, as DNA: TGCGCCAGCAGCCAAGAGACAGCGAGCTCCTACAATGAGCAGTTCTTC.

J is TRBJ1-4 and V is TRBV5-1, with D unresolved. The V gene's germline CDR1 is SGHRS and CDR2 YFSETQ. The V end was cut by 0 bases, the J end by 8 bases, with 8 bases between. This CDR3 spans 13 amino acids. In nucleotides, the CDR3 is TGCGCCAGCAGCTTGGAAACCAGGGAAAAACTGTTTTTT. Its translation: CASSLETREKLFF.

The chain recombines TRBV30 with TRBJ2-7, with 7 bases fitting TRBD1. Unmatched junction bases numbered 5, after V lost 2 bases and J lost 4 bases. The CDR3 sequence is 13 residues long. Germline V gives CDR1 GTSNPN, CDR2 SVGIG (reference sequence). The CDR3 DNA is TGTGCCTGGAGTACCCCGACAGGGTACGAGCAGTACTTC. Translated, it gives CAWSTPTGYEQYF.

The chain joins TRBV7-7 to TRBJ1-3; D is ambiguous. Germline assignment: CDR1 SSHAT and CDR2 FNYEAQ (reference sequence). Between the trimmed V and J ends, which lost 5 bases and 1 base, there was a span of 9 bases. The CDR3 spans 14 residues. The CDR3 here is CASSPQISGNTIYF. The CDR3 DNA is TGTGCCAGCAGCCCTCAGATTTCTGGAAACACCATATATTTT.

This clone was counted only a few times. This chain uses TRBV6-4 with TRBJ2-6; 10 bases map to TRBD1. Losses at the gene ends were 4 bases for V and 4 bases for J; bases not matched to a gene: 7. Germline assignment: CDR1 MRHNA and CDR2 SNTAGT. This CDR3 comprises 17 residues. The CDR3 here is CASSGGTGVSGANVLTF. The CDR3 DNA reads TGTGCCAGCAGTGGCGGGACAGGGGTCTCCGGGGCCAACGTCCTGACTTTC.

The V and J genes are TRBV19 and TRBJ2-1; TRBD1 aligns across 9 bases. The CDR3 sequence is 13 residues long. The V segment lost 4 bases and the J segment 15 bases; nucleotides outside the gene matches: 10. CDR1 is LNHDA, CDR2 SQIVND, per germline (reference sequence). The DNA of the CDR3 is TGTGCCAGTAGTACCCGGGACAGGGAATATTTGTTCTTC. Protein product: CASSTRDREYLFF. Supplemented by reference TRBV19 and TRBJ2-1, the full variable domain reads DGGITQSPKYLFRKEGQNVTLSCEQNLNHDAMYWYRQDPGQGLRLIYYSQIVNDFQKGDIAEGYSVSREKKESFPLTVTSAQKNPTAFYLCASSTRDREYLFFGPGTRLTVL.

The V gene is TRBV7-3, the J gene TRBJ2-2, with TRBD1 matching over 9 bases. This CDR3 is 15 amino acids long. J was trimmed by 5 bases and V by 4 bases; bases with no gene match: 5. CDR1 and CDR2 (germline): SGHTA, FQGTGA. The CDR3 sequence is CASSYGTGLTGELFF. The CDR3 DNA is TGTGCCAGCAGCTACGGGACAGGGTTAACCGGGGAGCTGTTTTTT.

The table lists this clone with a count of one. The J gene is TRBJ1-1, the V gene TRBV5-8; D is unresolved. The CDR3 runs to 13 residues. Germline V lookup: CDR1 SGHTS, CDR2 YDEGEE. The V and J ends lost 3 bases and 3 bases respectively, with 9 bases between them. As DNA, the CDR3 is TGTGCCAGCAGCTCCAGGTTTGACACTGAAGCTTTCTTT. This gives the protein CASSSRFDTEAFF.

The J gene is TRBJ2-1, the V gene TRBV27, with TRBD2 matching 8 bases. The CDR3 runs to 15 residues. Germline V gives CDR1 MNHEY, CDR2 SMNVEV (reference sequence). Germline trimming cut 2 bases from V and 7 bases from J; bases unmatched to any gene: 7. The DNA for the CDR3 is TGTGCCAGCAGTTTAAGGAGCGGGAGAGGGAATGAGCAGTTCTTC. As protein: CASSLRSGRGNEQFF.